Each of the 10 T cell receptor beta chains below was sequenced from the same sample in a study of shared T cell receptors in the human thymus. TCRdb's copy holds only in-frame clones and misses some; the assay was immunoSEQ multiplex PCR. The sample carries more than 550,000 clones, approximately 85% recorded once. The same data also went into a second study, on human thymus T cells.

The specimen sequenced was thymocytes. The receptors stem from a girl less than two years old with a congenital heart defect.

This clone has a single count. The chain employs TRBV5-4 and TRBJ2-5, with TRBD2 identical over 10 bases. This CDR3 region has 16 residues. Trimming at V came to 2 bases and at J to 3 bases, leaving 7 bases not matched to a gene. CDR1 and CDR2 (germline): SGHNT, YYREEE (reference sequence). The CDR3 bases are TGTGCCAGCAGCTTTAGCGGGGGGCCGTCTAAAGAGACCCAGTACTTC. Protein sequence: CASSFSGGPSKETQYF.

In its sample, this clone was seen once. This CDR3 is CASSGGDHFLYGYTF. The CDR3 region has the DNA TGTGCCAGCAGCGGCGGGGACCACTTTCTCTATGGCTACACCTTC. The genes are TRBV28 and TRBJ1-2; perhaps TRBD1 as D (5 bases). Germline loops: CDR1 MDHEN, CDR2 SYDVKM. This CDR3 has 15 amino acids. Trimming removed 6 bases at V and 4 bases at J, with 18 bases between.

The chain combines TRBV28 with TRBJ2-7, with 8 bases identical to TRBD1. The ends lost 10 bases at V and 1 base at J; junction bases unmatched: 6. The CDR3 totals 13 residues. CDR1 is MDHEN and CDR2 is SYDVKM in the germline V gene. For the CDR3, the DNA is TGTGCCACCCGACAGGGGAGGTCCTACGAGCAGTACTTC. Encoded protein: CATRQGRSYEQYF.

The sample holds one count of this clone. This sequence joins TRBV10-3 and TRBJ2-7, with 7 bases that match TRBD1. Germline V gene lookup returns CDR1 ENHRY and CDR2 SYGVKD. Losses at the gene ends were 6 bases for V and 7 bases for J; bases not matched to a gene: 12. The CDR3 totals 14 residues. The CDR3 coding sequence is TGTGCCATCAGCCGGGCAGGGGGACCGTGTGAGCAGTACTTC. Amino acid sequence: CAISRAGGPCEQYF.

This clone was seen a few times. V usage is TRBV5-6 and J usage is TRBJ2-7; 7 bases are a match to TRBD2. The CDR3 loop spans 14 amino acids. V lost 4 bases to trimming and J lost 7 bases; unmatched junction nucleotides: 11. Germline V CDR1 and CDR2: SGHDT, YYEEEE. The CDR3: CASSPPGLPNEQYF. As DNA, the CDR3 is TGTGCCAGCAGCCCACCGGGACTACCCAATGAGCAGTACTTC. Full variable domain (rest looked up from reference TRBV5-6 and TRBJ2-7): DAGVTQSPTHLIKTRGQQVTLRCSPKSGHDTVSWYQQALGQGPQFIFQYYEEEERQRGNFPDRFSGHQFPNYSSELNVNALLLGDSALYLCASSPPGLPNEQYFGPGTRLTVT.

The chain employs TRBV6-4 and TRBJ2-1; D is possibly TRBD2 (6 bases). This CDR3 spans 17 amino acids. Germline assignment: CDR1 MRHNA and CDR2 SNTAGT. The V end lost 5 bases, the J end lost 5 bases, and 22 bases lay between the germline ends. The chain's CDR3 is CASSQTGLPGYHNEQFF. The CDR3 coding sequence is TGTGCCAGCAGTCAAACGGGACTTCCGGGGTACCACAATGAGCAGTTCTTC.

This clone was counted between two and nine times. The genes are TRBV6-7 and TRBJ1-5; a possible D gene is TRBD1 (6 bases). TRBV6-7 is identified as an open reading frame with a role that is uncertain. The CDR3 has 18 amino acids. V was shortened by 2 bases and J by 1 base, with 18 bases between the two germline ends. This CDR3 is CASSYPSGGAISNQPQHF. The CDR3 DNA follows: TGTGCCAGCAGTTACCCCTCGGGGGGGGCGATCAGCAATCAGCCCCAGCATTTT.

The V and J genes are TRBV7-9 and TRBJ2-3, with a weak D call TRBD2 (5 bases). Per germline, CDR1 SEHNR and CDR2 FQNEAQ (reference sequence). Trimming removed 6 bases at V and 2 bases at J, with 21 bases between. The CDR3 loop spans 17 amino acids. The CDR3 DNA is TGTGCCAGCAGAAAAGGACTCCCGATCCATTTCACAGATACGCAGTATTTT. Protein sequence: CASRKGLPIHFTDTQYF.

V is TRBV5-1 and J is TRBJ2-1, with D possibly being TRBD1 (5 bases). Germline values: CDR1 SGHRS, CDR2 YFSETQ. V shed 1 base and J shed 6 bases, with 14 bases lying between them. The length of the CDR3 is 15 residues. CDR3 loop: CASSLKGLMANEQFF. CDR3 coding DNA: TGCGCCAGCAGCTTGAAGGGGTTGATGGCCAATGAGCAGTTCTTC.

The CDR3 region is CAISAGRGPGELFF. The DNA for the CDR3 is TGTGCCATCAGTGCCGGCAGGGGTCCCGGGGAGCTGTTTTTT. The chain combines TRBV10-3 with TRBJ2-2, with D possibly TRBD1 on 6 matching bases. Germline V gene lookup returns CDR1 ENHRY and CDR2 SYGVKD. The CDR3 spans 14 residues. Trimming pared 4 bases from V and 6 bases from J, leaving 12 bases between.